The T cell receptor beta chain described here comes from a study of cytomegalovirus exposure and HLA in healthy donors. Whole-study findings and limits: Presence/absence analyses assumed roughly uniform sequencing depth across donors, which may not hold. Solely CMV serostatus was available to characterize immune exposure.

Unrecorded immune exposures were likely, despite nominal health at sampling. PCR was performed using 60 Vbeta and 13 Jbeta primers. Assay: immunoSEQ multiplex PCR; the TCRdb copy retains only in-frame clones and omits some. The profile shows fewer than 150,000 clones, 60% to 80% of them singletons. CDR1 and CDR2 from the germline V gene are SGHKS and YYEKEE (reference sequence). Trimming took off 0 bases at V and 0 bases at J, with 7 bases between the two ends. The CDR3 is made up of 15 amino acids. As concerns this clone: Its antigen is unidentified.

The sequence was obtained from a man in his thirties or forties in good health and CMV-seronegative. Sequenced sample: PBMCs. The gene calls are TRBV5-5 and TRBJ2-1; no clear D gene. Here the CDR3 reads CASSLGQSSYNEQFF. The CDR3 DNA reads as TGTGCCAGCAGCTTGGGGCAGTCCTCCTACAATGAGCAGTTCTTC.